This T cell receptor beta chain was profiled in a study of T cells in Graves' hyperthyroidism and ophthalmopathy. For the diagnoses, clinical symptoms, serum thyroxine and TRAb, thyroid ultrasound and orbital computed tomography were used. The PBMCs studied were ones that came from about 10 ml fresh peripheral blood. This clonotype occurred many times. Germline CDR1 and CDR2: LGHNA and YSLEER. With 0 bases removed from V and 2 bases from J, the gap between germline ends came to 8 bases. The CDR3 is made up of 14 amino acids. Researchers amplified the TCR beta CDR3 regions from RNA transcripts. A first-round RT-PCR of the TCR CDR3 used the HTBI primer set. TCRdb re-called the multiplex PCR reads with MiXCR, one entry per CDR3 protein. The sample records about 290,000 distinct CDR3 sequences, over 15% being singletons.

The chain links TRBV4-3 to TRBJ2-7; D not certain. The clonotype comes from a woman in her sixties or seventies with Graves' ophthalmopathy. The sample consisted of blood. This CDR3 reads CASSQEVMTYEQYF. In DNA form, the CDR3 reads TGCGCCAGCAGCCAAGAGGTGATGACCTACGAGCAGTACTTC.